This entry is about one TCR beta chain. This clonotype occurred a few times. The antigen it binds to is not known. A much larger clone differs by one base, so this may be a read error. For sequencing, an Illumina HiSeq 1500 was employed. The public reads were quality trimmed at Q25 with fastp and then assembled into clones with MiXCR by TCRdb, keeping productive beta chains. Rows merge per CDR3 protein into single entries with the most common DNA and genes. This sample gives a few hundred thousand distinct CDR3 sequences in total; under 20% of them show up just once. More than 10% of the sample is taken by the ten largest. This sample stems from a study of T cell repertoires in cytomegalovirus infection (dated by TCRdb to between 2018 and 2021). Broadly, across the study: The HLA type of each donor mattered for the analysis, because public TCR beta signatures pointed to carriage of CMV infection along with the matching HLA type. What the work shows at the level of the full study, not this receptor alone: The ex vivo response was dominated by HLA-C-restricted CMV-specific TCR beta clonotypes, which also provided the single most frequent clonotype in two of eight donors. In both this cohort and an independent roughly 330-donor cohort, the cumulative frequency of public TCR beta family members distinguished carriers of CMV infection plus the relevant HLA type.

The sample was PBMCs. The TCR originated in a human donor in good health (CMV status not recorded). Some clones in this sample may be carry-over from other donors' samples.

In nucleotides, the sequence is TGTGCCAGCAGCTTAGAACAGGCGTCCTACGAGCAGTACTTC. The encoded protein is CASSLEQASYEQYF. Rearrangement joined TRBV7-6 to TRBJ2-7; perhaps TRBD1 is the D gene, with 5 bases matching. Trimming costs V 1 base and J 1 base, and their ends lie 8 bases apart. The CDR3 contains 14 residues, cysteine and phenylalanine counted. CDR3 DNA only is kept here, 42 bases in frame from base 1. CDR1 and CDR2 are read off the germline V gene as SGHVS and FNYEAQ.